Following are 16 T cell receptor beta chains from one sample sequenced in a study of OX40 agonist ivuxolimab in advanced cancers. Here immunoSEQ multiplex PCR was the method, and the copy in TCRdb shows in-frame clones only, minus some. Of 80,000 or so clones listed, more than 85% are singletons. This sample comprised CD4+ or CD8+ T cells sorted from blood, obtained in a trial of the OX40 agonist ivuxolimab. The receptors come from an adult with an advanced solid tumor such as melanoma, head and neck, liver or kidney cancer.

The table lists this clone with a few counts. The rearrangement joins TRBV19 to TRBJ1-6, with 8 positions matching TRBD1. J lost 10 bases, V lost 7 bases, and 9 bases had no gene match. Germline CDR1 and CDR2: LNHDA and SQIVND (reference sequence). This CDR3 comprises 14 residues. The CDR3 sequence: CASIGGQGGSPLHF. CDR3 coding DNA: TGTGCCAGTATTGGAGGACAGGGAGGGTCACCCCTCCACTTT.

CDR3 protein: CASSPTGVSYGYTF. As DNA, the CDR3 is TGTGCCAGCAGCCCGACAGGGGTTTCCTATGGCTACACCTTC. The chain is built from TRBV5-4 and TRBJ1-2, with 8 bases identical to TRBD1. Germline V gene lookup returns CDR1 SGHNT and CDR2 YYREEE (reference sequence). V lost 4 bases, J lost 4 bases, and 6 bases stayed unmatched. This CDR3 spans 14 amino acids. Variable domain in full (rest from reference TRBV5-4 and TRBJ1-2): ETGVTQSPTHLIKTRGQQVTLRCSSQSGHNTVSWYQQALGQGPQFIFQYYREEENGRGNFPPRFSGLQFPNYSSELNVNALELDDSALYLCASSPTGVSYGYTFGSGTRLTVV.

Here the CDR3 DNA reads TGTGCCAGTAGTATAGACCGGGACGGACGCAATCAGCCCCAGCATTTT. Amino acid sequence: CASSIDRDGRNQPQHF. V usage is TRBV19 and J usage is TRBJ1-5; perhaps TRBD1 as D (5 bases). CDR1 is LNHDA, CDR2 SQIVND, per germline (reference sequence). The CDR3 spans 16 residues. Between the trimmed V and J ends, which lost 0 bases and 2 bases, there was a span of 11 bases.

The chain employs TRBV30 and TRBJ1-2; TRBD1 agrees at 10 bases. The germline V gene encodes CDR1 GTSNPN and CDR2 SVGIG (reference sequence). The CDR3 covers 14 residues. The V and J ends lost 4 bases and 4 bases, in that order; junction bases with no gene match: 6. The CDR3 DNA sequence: TGTGCCTGGATAGAGGGACAGGGGATCTATGGCTACACCTTC. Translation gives CAWIEGQGIYGYTF.

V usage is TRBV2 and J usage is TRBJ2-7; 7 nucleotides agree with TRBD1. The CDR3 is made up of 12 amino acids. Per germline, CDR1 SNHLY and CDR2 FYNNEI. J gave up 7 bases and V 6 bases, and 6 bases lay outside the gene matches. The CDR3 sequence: CASRVTGVEQYF. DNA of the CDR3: TGTGCCAGCAGGGTAACAGGGGTAGAGCAGTACTTC.

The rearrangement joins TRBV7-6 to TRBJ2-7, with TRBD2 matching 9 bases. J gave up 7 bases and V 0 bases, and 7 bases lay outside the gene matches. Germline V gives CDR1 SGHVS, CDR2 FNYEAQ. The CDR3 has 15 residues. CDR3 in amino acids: CASSLAREGADEQYF. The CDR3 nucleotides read TGTGCCAGCAGCTTAGCGCGGGAGGGGGCGGATGAGCAGTACTTC.

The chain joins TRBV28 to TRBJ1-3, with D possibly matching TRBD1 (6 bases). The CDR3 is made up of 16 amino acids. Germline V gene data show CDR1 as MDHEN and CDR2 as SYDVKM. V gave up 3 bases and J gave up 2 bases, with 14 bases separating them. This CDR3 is CASSFPHRDTGNTIYF. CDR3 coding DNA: TGTGCCAGCAGTTTTCCCCATCGGGACACTGGAAACACCATATATTTT.

The CDR3 here is CASSKGQGRFTDTQYF. Written as DNA, the CDR3 is TGCGCCAGCAGCAAAGGACAGGGACGGTTCACAGATACGCAGTATTTT. The chain employs TRBV5-1 and TRBJ2-3; 8 bases line up with TRBD1. V was clipped by 4 bases and J by 2 bases; unmatched bases: 9. Germline lookup yields CDR1 SGHRS and CDR2 YFSETQ. CDR3 length equals 16 residues.

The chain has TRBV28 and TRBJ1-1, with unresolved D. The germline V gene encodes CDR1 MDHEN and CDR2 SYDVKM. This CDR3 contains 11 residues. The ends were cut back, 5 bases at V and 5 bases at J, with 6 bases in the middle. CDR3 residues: CASSRPTEAFF. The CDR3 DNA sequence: TGTGCCAGCAGTCGACCTACTGAAGCTTTCTTT. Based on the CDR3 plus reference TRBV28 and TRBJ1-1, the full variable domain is DVKVTQSSRYLVKRTGEKVFLECVQDMDHENMFWYRQDPGLGLRLIYFSYDVKMKEKGDIPEGYSVSREKKERFSLILESASTNQTSMYLCASSRPTEAFFGQGTRLTVV.

CDR3: CASSSRSEQYF. The DNA for the CDR3 is TGTGCCAGCTCTTCGCGGAGTGAGCAGTACTTC. This chain uses TRBV7-2 with TRBJ2-7; no firm D call. The V end was cut by 8 bases, the J end by 7 bases, with 12 bases between. CDR1 SGHTA and CDR2 FQGNSA come from the germline V gene. This CDR3 has 11 amino acids.

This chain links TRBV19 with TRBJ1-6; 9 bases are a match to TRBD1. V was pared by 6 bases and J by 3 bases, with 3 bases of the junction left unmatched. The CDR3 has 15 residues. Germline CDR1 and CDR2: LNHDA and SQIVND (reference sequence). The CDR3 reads CASRRTGDYNSPLHF. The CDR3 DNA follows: TGTGCCAGTAGACGGACAGGGGACTATAATTCACCCCTCCACTTT.

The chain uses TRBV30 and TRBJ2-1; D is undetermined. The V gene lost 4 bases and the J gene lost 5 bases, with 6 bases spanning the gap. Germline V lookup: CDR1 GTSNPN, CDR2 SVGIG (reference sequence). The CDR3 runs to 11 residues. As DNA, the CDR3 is TGTGCCTGGACCCCCGACAATGAGCAGTTCTTC. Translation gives CAWTPDNEQFF.

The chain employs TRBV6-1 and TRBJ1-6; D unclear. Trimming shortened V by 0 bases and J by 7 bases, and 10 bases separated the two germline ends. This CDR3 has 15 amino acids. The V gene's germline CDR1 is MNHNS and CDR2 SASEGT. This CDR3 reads CASSEALKWNSPLHF. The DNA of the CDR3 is TGTGCCAGCAGTGAAGCGCTTAAGTGGAATTCACCCCTCCACTTT.

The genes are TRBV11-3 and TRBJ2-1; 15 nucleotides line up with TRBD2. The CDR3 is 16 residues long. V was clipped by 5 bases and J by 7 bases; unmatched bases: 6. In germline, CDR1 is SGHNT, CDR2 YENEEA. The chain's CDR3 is CASSGGLAGGLNEQFF. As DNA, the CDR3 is TGTGCCAGCAGCGGAGGACTAGCGGGAGGGCTGAATGAGCAGTTCTTC.

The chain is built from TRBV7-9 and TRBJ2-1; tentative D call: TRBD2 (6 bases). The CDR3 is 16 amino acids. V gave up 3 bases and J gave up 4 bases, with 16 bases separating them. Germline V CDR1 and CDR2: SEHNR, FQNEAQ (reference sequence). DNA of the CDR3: TGTGCCAGCAGCTTGCGGAGCGGGCGGGCTTACAATGAGCAGTTCTTC. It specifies CASSLRSGRAYNEQFF.

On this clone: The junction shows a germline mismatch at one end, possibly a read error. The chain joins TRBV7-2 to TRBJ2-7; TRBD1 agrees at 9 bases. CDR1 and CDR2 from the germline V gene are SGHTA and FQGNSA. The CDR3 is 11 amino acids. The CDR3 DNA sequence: TGTGCCAGCAGCTTGGGGACAGGGCAGGACTTC. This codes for CASSLGTGQDF.